These T cell receptor beta chains were read from a single sample in a study of CD8 T cells in ankylosing spondylitis. TCRdb recomputed calls from the 5' RACE reads with MiXCR, one row per CDR3 protein. The repertoire holds 150,000 to 200,000 distinct CDR3 sequences, with 10% to 15% as singletons. Sequencing was carried out using blood, either unsorted or a sorted T cell fraction (not recorded which). Source of these receptors: a female donor with ankylosing spondylitis or in good health (not recorded which). Each CDR3 is given with its conserved first and last residue. A D gene is named only where the DNA matches it firmly. For some rows the clone size is stated as once, few or many, or as a class when expanded; others skip it.

TRBJ1-6 TRBV20-1 many . CSAKEPAPGNSPLHF TGCAGTGCTAAGGAACCTGCTCCGGGGAATTCACCCCTCCACTTT
TRBJ2-1 TRBV10-3 few . CAISESGQGYNEQFF TGTGCCATCAGTGAGTCGGGCCAGGGATACAATGAGCAGTTCTTC
TRBJ1-5 TRBV25-1 many . CASSAALSNQPQHF TGTGCCAGCAGTGCGGCCCTTAGCAATCAGCCCCAGCATTTT
TRBJ2-7 TRBV7-8 few . CASSRMDTYEQYF TGTGCCAGCAGCCGGATGGATACCTACGAGCAGTACTTC
TRBJ1-5 TRBV20-1 few TRBD1 CSARDPVTGGNQPQHF TGCAGTGCTAGAGATCCGGTGACAGGGGGTAATCAGCCCCAGCATTTT
TRBJ2-1 TRBV28 many . CASDPGRSYNEQFF TGTGCCAGTGATCCGGGACGGTCCTACAATGAGCAGTTCTTC
TRBJ1-1 TRBV15 . . CATSPLGSLNTEAFF TGTGCCACCAGCCCATTAGGGAGTTTGAACACTGAAGCTTTCTTT
TRBJ2-1 TRBV19 . TRBD2 CASSEGTSGRTEQFF TGTGCCAGTAGTGAGGGGACTAGCGGGAGAACTGAGCAGTTCTTC
TRBJ2-7 TRBV4-3 . . CASSQDAYRANYEQYF TGCGCCAGCAGCCAAGATGCATACAGGGCCAACTACGAGCAGTACTTC
TRBJ1-1 TRBV12-3/TRBV12-4 many . CASSLRGNTEAFF TGTGCCAGCAGTTTAAGGGGAAACACTGAAGCTTTCTTT
TRBJ2-7 TRBV12-3/TRBV12-4 few . CASRPTGSYEQYF TGTGCCAGCAGGCCCACAGGGTCCTACGAGCAGTACTTC
TRBJ2-1 TRBV2 many TRBD2 CASSARLAGSSEQFF TGTGCCAGCAGTGCCCGACTAGCGGGTTCAAGTGAGCAGTTCTTC
TRBJ1-1 TRBV27 . . CASSWGGRRTEAFF TGTGCCAGCAGTTGGGGCGGGAGGCGCACTGAAGCTTTCTTT
TRBJ1-2 TRBV19 few TRBD1 CASSKTGFYGYTF TGTGCCAGTAGTAAGACAGGGTTCTATGGCTACACCTTC
TRBJ2-7 TRBV18 many . CASSPQEGFGGNYEQYF TGTGCCAGCTCACCACAAGAGGGGTTCGGGGGAAACTACGAGCAGTACTTC
TRBJ2-3 TRBV6-5 many TRBD2 CASSTQRENPDTQYF TGTGCCAGCAGTACTCAGCGGGAGAACCCAGATACGCAGTATTTT
TRBJ2-1 TRBV15 many . CATSSFEYNEQFF TGTGCCACCAGCAGTTTCGAGTACAATGAGCAGTTCTTC
TRBJ2-5 TRBV29-1 many . CSVEERTRDQYF TGCAGCGTTGAAGAACGAACGAGAGACCAGTACTTC
TRBJ2-7 TRBV28 many . CASSPVGGPLSYEQYF TGTGCCAGCAGTCCCGTGGGGGGGCCTCTCTCCTACGAGCAGTACTTC
TRBJ2-1 TRBV6-1 many TRBD2 CASNRLAGVHEQFF TGTGCCAGCAACAGACTAGCGGGAGTCCATGAGCAGTTCTTC
TRBJ2-2 TRBV4-2 many . CASSPYSRGGELFF TGTGCCAGCAGCCCCTACTCTAGGGGCGGGGAGCTGTTTTTT
TRBJ1-5 TRBV10-3 many TRBD1 CAISGQDRRYSNQPQHF TGTGCCATCAGTGGGCAGGACAGGAGATATAGCAATCAGCCCCAGCATTTT
TRBJ2-2 TRBV2 many . CASSVELTYTGELFF TGTGCCAGCAGTGTCGAACTAACATACACCGGGGAGCTGTTTTTT